This T cell receptor beta chain was sequenced for a study of cytomegalovirus exposure and HLA in healthy donors (dated by TCRdb to about 2017). Concerning the study at large: According to an earlier analysis of a few hundred of the donors, 150 million to 200 million T cells yielded 90 million to 130 million unique TCR beta sequences and roughly 280 Gb of sequence data. Of the roughly 420 genotyped donors, 75% to 85% were placed in the genetic ancestry cluster associated with self-reported Caucasian donors. Rather than using new phenotypic data, the later analysis identified candidate immune exposures from TCR beta sequences and from how often those sequences occurred across donors. Genome-wide SNP genotypes for about 65% of the 666 donors were used in a later genetic analysis, which treated that subset as a discovery cohort. The number of typed donors differed by locus: roughly 629-640 for A, B, C, DRB1 and DQB1; roughly 510 for DQA1; roughly 600 for DPA1; and some 450 for DPB1. Roughly 300 gigabases of sequencing data and 70 million to 100 million unique TCR sequences were included in an early release covering about 700 HLA-typed donors. High-throughput TCR immunosequencing, statistical association of individual TCRs with disease status, and machine learning were combined to predict cytomegalovirus infection status. HLA typing included class I and class II loci at four-digit resolution. Along with the approximately 670-subject first cohort, a separate validation cohort of over a hundred different subjects was used. A later analysis re-analyzed previously published TCR beta repertoires from 550 to 700 donors and added high-resolution HLA genotyping to study TCR occurrence patterns. The aim of the study was to test whether cataloging public T cell receptors could identify signatures of past pathogen exposure. Across some 400 genotyped donors of the cohort, an average of 235,054 unique TCR beta nucleotide sequences per donor were sequenced, and approximately 17% of those sequences were non-productive. Donor age, sex, ethnicity and CMV serostatus were collected together with the repertoire data. Because of strong linkage in the cohort, four or five DR-DQ haplotypes were treated as single units for association and clustering. The T cell repertoires of 666 subjects were profiled by immunosequencing and related to cytomegalovirus serostatus. To decide whether each TCR beta V gene segment behaved as functional or pseudogenic, an earlier analysis of approximately 620 of the donors relied on high-throughput TCR beta sequencing. All discovery cohort repertoires had been generated on a single sequencing platform. The paper as a whole reports these results and caveats: In an earlier analysis of fewer than 750 of the donors, most TCR beta V segments were observed in productive rearrangements about 90% or about 30% of the time, broadly matching IMGT annotations. The authors suggested that the approach could potentially be generalized to other disease states and immunological phenotypes. A later analysis reported that several top co-occurrence clusters appeared linked to parvovirus B19, influenza, CMV and Epstein-Barr virus. Compared with the approximately 710-donor mean, donors in an Asian-associated ancestry cluster had fewer N-insertions in productive TCRs, according to a later genetic analysis. In the study, some 160 TCR beta chains were listed as associated with cytomegalovirus. An association between a missense DCLRE1C variant and V-gene and J-gene trimming of TCR beta chains was found in a later genetic analysis and replicated in an independent cohort. A further reported finding was that TCR beta sequences accurately predicted the HLA-A and HLA-B alleles for most subjects in the first cohort. A later analysis associated roughly 17,000 TCR beta sequences with specific HLA alleles at a false discovery rate of 0.05. A few of the identified cytomegalovirus-associated TCR beta chains were confirmed in vitro to be specific for cytomegalovirus antigens. A later analysis found that most CMV-associated TCR beta chains appeared HLA-restricted, with HLA associations seemingly driven largely by CMV exposure. Compared with equally common non-associated chains, HLA-associated TCR beta chains in a later analysis were more clonally expanded and had lower generation probabilities. A cluster of highly shared sequence variants was judged likely to be a technical artifact of the sequencing pipeline. Sequencing depth was assumed to be roughly uniform across donors in the presence/absence analyses, though that assumption may not hold. The earlier analysis of 587 of the donors excluded approximately 17 rarely observed V segments, including chromosome 9 orphons, because counts were too low. While some public TCRs were present in many individuals, most TCR sequences turned up only very rarely across donors. Because some donors lacked HLA typing at each locus, the association tests relied only on the typed subset. The only immune exposure information available for the cohort was CMV serostatus. When HLA alleles, especially DR and DQ, strongly co-occurred, TCR associations were difficult to assign to individual alleles. Some IMGT-functional V segments, including TRBV6-2 and TRBV6-3, could not be distinguished by the 87-base-pair reads and were therefore excluded. According to a later analysis, TCR association rates differed among HLA loci, with DRB1 alleles showing the most associated TCRs and HLA-C alleles showing the fewest. In this cohort, only TCR beta chains were sequenced, and detectable features were limited by the absence of alpha or paired-chain data. Cytomegalovirus status was reported to be diagnosed by the classifier with high specificity and sensitivity in both the original and validation cohorts. Correlated functional status among segregating V segments might reflect linkage disequilibrium, but an unknown experimental factor could not be ruled out.

The cohort consisted of 600 to 750 healthy bone marrow donors. Cohort members were all nominally healthy when sampled, although unrecorded immune exposures were likely present. The donor tested CMV seropositive, placing the donor among the 289 seropositive members of the cohort. Every donor gave a peripheral blood sample, and the peripheral blood mononuclear cells from that sample were used for TCR beta sequencing. The Qiagen DNeasy Blood Extraction Kit was used to extract genomic DNA from the blood cell samples. About this clone: Its antigen specificity is not known. Per-nucleotide qualities are absent, and no much larger clonotype sits a single base away.

Preparation of the library involved the immunoSEQ multiplex PCR assay. For the multiplex PCR, a mixture combining 60 forward primers for TCR Vbeta segments and 13 reverse primers for TCR Jbeta segments was used. The CDR3 region of rearranged TCR beta genes was amplified from genomic DNA by a multiplex PCR assay. The amplified TCR beta libraries were sequenced on the Illumina HiSeq System as 87-base-pair reads. The paper's processing steps were these. A later analysis tallied 70 million to 100 million unique TCR beta chains across the 600 to 700 repertoires, and some 12 million of those chains were shared by two or more donors. Raw reads were error-corrected and collapsed into unique sequences by a nearest-neighbor algorithm in which closely related sequences were merged to remove PCR and sequencing errors. CDR3 sequences were aligned to IMGT reference sequences to assign V, D and J gene segments. For a sequence to be retained, a match of at least six nucleotides to both a V gene segment and a J gene segment was required. A rearrangement counted as productive if the CDR3 had no stop codons and remained in frame with V and J, and every other rearrangement counted as non-productive. Following IMGT convention, CDR3 was defined as the stretch from the second conserved V-encoded cysteine up to the conserved J-encoded phenylalanine. The earlier analysis of about 500 of the donors excluded sequences that lacked an unambiguous match to a single V gene segment. In an earlier analysis of approximately 560 of the donors, a V segment was called functional when productive rearrangements were above 56.7%, and segregating when the standard deviation between donors exceeded 5%. A statistical classification framework was built to diagnose cytomegalovirus status from the catalog of TCR beta chain sequences. A later analysis assigned V and J genes by comparing TCR nucleotide sequences with IMGT/GENE-DB human TR gene sequences. The TCRdist pipeline was used in a later analysis to assign CDR3 sequences and most-parsimonious VDJ recombination scenarios. In a later analysis, each TCR beta chain was defined by its CDR3 amino acid sequence together with its V-gene family, and reads without a unique V-gene family were excluded. A later analysis removed 550 to 700 highly shared, low-generation-probability nucleotide sequences to deal with suspected cross-contamination and a sequencing artifact. For each public chain, a later analysis derived a clonal expansion index from normalized ranks of inferred template counts within each repertoire. Generation probabilities in a later analysis came from a VDJ recombination model fitted to out-of-frame rearrangements, and those results were checked against IGoR. Hypergeometric tests were used in a later analysis to score TCR-TCR, TCR-HLA and TCR-CMV co-occurrence, with a repertoire-size bias correction applied to the TCR pairs. To estimate false discovery rates, a later analysis permuted the HLA or CMV assignments 20 times. A later analysis grouped co-occurring TCRs with DBSCAN, adding TCRdist sequence similarity when clustering within HLA-allele-positive subsets. Repertoires with fewer than 30,000 or more than 120,000 public chains, plus five repertoires with anomalous nucleotide sharing, were excluded from co-occurrence clustering. The table comes from immuneACCESS by way of TCRdb, which keeps in-frame sequences with V and J called. Part of the clones is missing from these tables; in studies checked, under half for an unresolved V gene and the rest for unknown reasons. The V and J calls and clone size were taken over from that table, and D and trimming were inferred from the DNA. This sample gives some 170,000 clones in total; 75% to 90% of them show up just once. More than 0.75% of the sample is in the top ten clones.

Trimming leaves V shorter by 4 bases and J shorter by 2 bases, with the junction holding 5 bases beyond the gene matches. The cysteine opens and the phenylalanine closes a CDR3 of 14 amino acids. Only CDR3 DNA is held: 42 bases, read in frame from base 1. The germline V gene encodes CDR1 SGHRS and CDR2 YFSETQ. This chain is built from TRBV5-1 and TRBJ2-5; the junction holds 7 bases that match TRBD1. This TCR derives from a girl aged 2-9 years in good health and CMV-seropositive. The sequenced sample consisted of PBMCs. The DNA sequence is TGCGCCAGCAGCGTGGGGACAGAGCAAGAGACCCAGTACTTC. Protein translation: CASSVGTEQETQYF. The full variable domain, with segments outside the CDR3 supplied by the reference TRBV5-1 and TRBJ2-5 proteins, appears as KAGVTQTPRYLIKTRGQQVTLSCSPISGHRSVSWYQQTPGQGLQFLFEYFSETQRNKGNFPGRFSGRQFSNSRSEMNVSTLELGDSALYLCASSVGTEQETQYFGPGTRLLVL.